The subject of this entry is one T cell receptor (beta chain). This clone has a single count. The clone's antigen remains unknown. Within one base of it there is no much larger clone, and no base qualities were kept. Receptor libraries were prepared by the immunoSEQ multiplex PCR assay. TCRdb took over this immuneACCESS table, retaining in-frame rearrangements with V and J assigned. Such tables are incomplete; in checked studies, under half of the missing clones stem from an unresolved V gene, and the remainder is unexplained. This sample comprises roughly 88,000 clones, over 90% of them detected only once. The ten largest clones capture approximately 7.6% of the sample. The record originates from a study of control samples from healthy donors and cancer patients (dated by TCRdb to 2020 to 2021). CDR1 and CDR2, per the germline V gene, are SGHTA and FQGNSA. A distance of 16 bases separates the germline ends of V and J, which lose 5 bases and 1 base respectively. The cysteine opens and the phenylalanine closes a CDR3 of 16 amino acids. The retained sequence is limited to the CDR3, 48 bases, with the frame set at the first base.

The specimen sequenced was blood. The chain was built from TRBV7-2 and TRBJ2-3, with the D gene possibly TRBD1 or TRBD2, each one fitting 6 bases. The clonotype was recovered from a man aged 18 to 29 in good health. Read as DNA, the sequence is TGTGCCAGCAGCCAACTCGGGGGCGCGGGCACAGATACGCAGTATTTT. This codes for CASSQLGGAGTDTQYF.